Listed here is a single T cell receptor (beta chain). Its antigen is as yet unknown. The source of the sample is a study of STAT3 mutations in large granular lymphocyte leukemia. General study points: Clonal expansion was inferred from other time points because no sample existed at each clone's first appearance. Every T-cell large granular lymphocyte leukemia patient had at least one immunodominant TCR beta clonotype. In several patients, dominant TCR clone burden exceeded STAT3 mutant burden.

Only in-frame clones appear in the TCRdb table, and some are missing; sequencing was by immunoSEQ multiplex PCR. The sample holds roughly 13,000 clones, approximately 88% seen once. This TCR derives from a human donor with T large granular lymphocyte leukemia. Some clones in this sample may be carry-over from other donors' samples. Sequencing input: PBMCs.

This CDR3 is CASKARTGPEQFF. The DNA of the CDR3 is TGTGCCAGCAAAGCAAGGACAGGGCCTGAGCAGTTCTTC. V is TRBV14 and J is TRBJ2-1; the match to TRBD1 covers 8 bases. V dropped 7 bases and J dropped 9; count of bases not matched to a gene: 8. Germline values: CDR1 SGHDN, CDR2 FVKESK. The CDR3 covers 13 residues.